A single T cell receptor beta chain is shown here with its context. The trim removed 2 bases at V and 3 bases at J, leaving 4 bases unmatched. CDR1 and CDR2 from the germline V gene are MNHEY and SVGEGT. This CDR3 has 17 amino acids. The data derive from a study of blood T cell repertoires in COVID-19. Study background: The United States, Italy and Spain were the sources of the acute and convalescent COVID-19 samples. From T cells, B-cell-depleted T cells, or PBMCs came the material, which was cDNA or gDNA.

As originally analysed: Estimates of nucleated cell counts were drawn from the amplification of reference gene primers. Assay used: immunoSEQ multiplex PCR; TCRdb lists only in-frame clones, some missing. V, J and clone size were drawn from that table, and D and trimming were deduced from the DNA. The sample has about 87,000 clones; around 86% are singletons. The chain combines TRBV6-2 or TRBV6-3 with TRBJ2-3, with 14 bases identical to TRBD2. The source of this sequence is a man in his forties with acute or convalescent COVID-19. Sample: peripheral blood. CDR3 residues: CASSYRLAGGQTDTQYF. CDR3 DNA sequence: TGTGCCAGCAGTTACCGACTAGCGGGAGGGCAAACAGATACGCAGTATTTT.